This TCR beta chain was recorded in a study of CD4 and CD8 cells across lung adenocarcinoma regions. Germline V gives CDR1 MNHNS, CDR2 SASEGT. The CDR3 sequence is 16 residues long. Each CDR3 protein is one row after TCRdb ran MiXCR on the PCR reads. The sample holds tens of thousands of distinct CDR3 sequences, roughly half seen once. Turning to this clonotype: The junction and the germline gene differ at one end; a read error may be behind it.

The J gene is TRBJ2-3, the V gene TRBV6-1, with D tentatively TRBD1 (6 bases). The receptor was isolated from a male donor with lung adenocarcinoma. The CD4 and CD8 labels of this study may be unreliable. Sequencing used CD8+ T cells from the center of a lung tumor. The CDR3 sequence is CASRETRAGGTDTQFF. CDR3 DNA sequence: TGTGCCAGCAGGGAAACGCGGGCTGGGGGCACAGATACGCAGTTTTTC.